One sample yielded the 8 T cell receptor beta chains listed below, sequenced in a study of blood T cell repertoires in COVID-19. Produced via immunoSEQ multiplex PCR; TCRdb's table is partial and in-frame only. The sample yields 140,000 to 150,000 clones, around four fifths seen once. The sample was PBMCs or T cells enriched from blood (not recorded which). These receptors came from a woman in her forties or fifties who had recovered from COVID-19.

The rearrangement joins TRBV3-1 (or the pseudogene TRBV3-2) to TRBJ1-1; D not certain. Germline loops: CDR1 LGHDT, CDR2 YNNKEL (reference sequence). This CDR3 has 14 residues. Trimming took 3 bases from V and 0 from J, leaving 8 bases between them. The CDR3: CASSHSSMNTEAFF. The CDR3 DNA is TGTGCCAGCAGCCATAGTTCCATGAACACTGAAGCTTTCTTT.

This clone was picked up many times. This CDR3 reads CASSRDFPNEQFF. The CDR3 DNA reads as TGTGCCAGCAGCCGGGACTTCCCCAATGAGCAGTTCTTC. The chain employs TRBV4-2 and TRBJ2-1; maybe TRBD2 (6 bases). Trimming shortened V by 4 bases and J by 6 bases, and 10 bases separated the two germline ends. Looked up from germline, CDR1 is LGHNA and CDR2 is YNFKEQ. There are 13 residues in the CDR3.

The chain couples TRBV14 to TRBJ2-3; possibly TRBD1 for D (6 bases). Germline values: CDR1 SGHDN, CDR2 FVKESK. This CDR3 is built from 17 residues. V dropped 0 bases and J dropped 1 base, with 14 bases sitting between them. The CDR3: CASSQDTSQGRTDTQYF. CDR3 coding DNA: TGTGCCAGCAGCCAAGATACATCACAGGGACGCACAGATACGCAGTATTTT.

The J gene is TRBJ1-2, the V gene TRBV5-1; TRBD1 agrees at 8 bases. CDR1 SGHRS and CDR2 YFSETQ come from the germline V gene. CDR3 length: 18 amino acids. V shed 0 bases, J shed 7 bases, and the junction held 17 bases outside the gene matches. The CDR3 DNA follows: TGCGCCAGCAGCTTGGGCCTAGTCACAGGACAGGGAAGGTTTGGCTACACCTTC. This codes for CASSLGLVTGQGRFGYTF.

In its sample, this clone was seen a few times. The chain joins TRBV19 to TRBJ1-6, with 7 bases aligning to TRBD1. The CDR3 consists of 14 residues. Germline assignment: CDR1 LNHDA and CDR2 SQIVND (reference sequence). The junction had 10 bases not matched to a gene; V was cut back by 7 bases and J by 10 bases. The CDR3 loop reads CASNPTGSGSPLHF. In DNA form, the CDR3 reads TGTGCCAGTAACCCGACAGGGAGCGGGTCACCCCTCCACTTT.

The gene calls are TRBV5-1 and TRBJ1-4; 7 positions match TRBD1. Germline V gives CDR1 SGHRS, CDR2 YFSETQ. This CDR3 spans 15 amino acids. After removal of 4 bases from V and 8 bases from J, the junction contained 11 bases not matched to a gene. DNA of the CDR3: TGCGCCAGCAGCAGAGGGGACAGAGGGGGCGAAAAACTGTTTTTT. Its protein product is CASSRGDRGGEKLFF.

On this clone: At the DNA level, this CDR3 is encoded by other sequences in the same sample as well. The CDR3 sequence is CASSEDSSGANVLTF. The CDR3 coding sequence is TGTGCCAGCAGTGAGGACAGCTCTGGGGCCAACGTCCTGACTTTC. The chain recombines TRBV6-1 with TRBJ2-6; a possible D gene is TRBD1 (6 bases). This CDR3 is 15 amino acids long. Germline lookup yields CDR1 MNHNS and CDR2 SASEGT. Trimming removed 3 bases from V and 0 bases from J, with 6 bases in between.

This clone has a handful of counts. The chain uses TRBV19 and TRBJ1-5; 10 bases map to TRBD1. Losses at the gene ends were 5 bases for V and 7 bases for J; bases not matched to a gene: 5. The CDR3 is 14 residues long. Germline V gene data show CDR1 as LNHDA and CDR2 as SQIVND (reference sequence). CDR3 nucleotides: TGTGCCAGTAGTGACAGGGGGCGCATGCAGCCCCAGCATTTT. Translating gives CASSDRGRMQPQHF.